This TCR beta chain originates from a study of cytotoxic CD8 clonotypes in ibrutinib-treated CLL. In the study overall: Once patients had received a median 12 months of treatment, range 6 to 36, response samples were obtained. Samples yielded averages of hundreds of thousands of productive templates and some 94,000 productive rearrangements.

Sequencing was performed with immunoSEQ multiplex PCR; in TCRdb, only in-frame clones are kept and a portion is missing. The sample includes 40,000 to 50,000 clones, 50% to 65% seen only once; the top ten take around 30%. V lost 0 bases to trimming and J lost 11 bases, with 10 bases between them. This CDR3 spans 12 amino acids. Germline CDR1 MNHNS, CDR2 SASEGT. This clone was counted at least ten times. The TCR comes from a human donor with chronic lymphocytic leukemia. The starting material was PBMCs, obtained after 24 months of ibrutinib treatment. The chain recombines TRBV6-1 with TRBJ1-1; D is undetermined. CDR3 region: CASSEARTRAFF. The CDR3 DNA reads TGTGCCAGCAGTGAAGCGCGTACTCGGGCTTTCTTT.